Listed below are T cell receptor beta chains from one sample, sequenced in a study of blood T cell repertoires in COVID-19. Sequenced by immunoSEQ multiplex PCR; TCRdb stores in-frame clones only, minus some. Counted here are 25,000 to 35,000 clones, 80% to 90% occurring once; the ten biggest clones make up about a tenth. The sequencing input was peripheral blood. Every receptor here comes from a human donor in a cohort sampled during active COVID-19. Both conserved end residues are part of each CDR3. Fields, in order: clone size, V gene, D gene, J gene, CDR3 protein, CDR3 DNA. The D gene is left open where the match is weak. Rows give clone size only sometimes, using once, few, many, or a class for an expanded clone.

clone_size: NA; v_call: TRBV29-1; d_call: NA; j_call: TRBJ2-3; cdr3_aa: CSAQPGGTDTQYF; cdr3_nt: TGCAGCGCCCAACCGGGGGGCACAGATACGCAGTATTTT
clone_size: NA; v_call: TRBV28; d_call: NA; j_call: TRBJ1-5; cdr3_aa: CASSLLRRLGNQPQHF; cdr3_nt: TGTGCCAGCAGTTTATTACGCAGACTTGGAAATCAGCCCCAGCATTTT
clone_size: NA; v_call: TRBV9; d_call: TRBD2; j_call: TRBJ2-3; cdr3_aa: CASSVSGGAGDTQYF; cdr3_nt: TGTGCCAGCAGCGTTAGCGGGGGGGCCGGAGATACGCAGTATTTT
clone_size: NA; v_call: TRBV25-1; d_call: NA; j_call: TRBJ2-1; cdr3_aa: CAMVRDTYNEQFF; cdr3_nt: TGTGCCATGGTCCGGGACACATACAATGAGCAGTTCTTC
clone_size: NA; v_call: TRBV7-2; d_call: NA; j_call: TRBJ2-7; cdr3_aa: CASSLQGRSYEQYF; cdr3_nt: TGTGCCAGCAGCTTACAGGGTCGGTCCTACGAGCAGTACTTC
clone_size: NA; v_call: TRBV3-1/TRBV3-2; d_call: TRBD2; j_call: TRBJ2-2; cdr3_aa: CASSQQVAGGPTGELFF; cdr3_nt: TGTGCCAGCAGCCAACAAGTAGCGGGGGGGCCCACCGGGGAGCTGTTTTTT
clone_size: NA; v_call: TRBV11-2; d_call: NA; j_call: TRBJ1-1; cdr3_aa: CASSLGGIEAFF; cdr3_nt: TGTGCCAGCAGCTTAGGAGGTATTGAAGCTTTCTTT
clone_size: NA; v_call: TRBV11-2; d_call: NA; j_call: TRBJ2-2; cdr3_aa: CASSPTAGTNTGELFF; cdr3_nt: TGTGCCAGCAGCCCGACGGCAGGGACAAACACCGGGGAGCTGTTTTTT
clone_size: NA; v_call: TRBV7-3; d_call: NA; j_call: TRBJ2-3; cdr3_aa: CASSLGLSTDTQYF; cdr3_nt: TGTGCCAGCAGCCTCGGACTGAGCACAGATACGCAGTATTTT
clone_size: NA; v_call: TRBV5-4; d_call: TRBD1; j_call: TRBJ1-1; cdr3_aa: CASSQTGMNTEAFF; cdr3_nt: TGTGCCAGCAGCCAGACAGGGATGAACACTGAAGCTTTCTTT
clone_size: once; v_call: TRBV30; d_call: NA; j_call: TRBJ1-2; cdr3_aa: CAWSVAEVFAYGYTF; cdr3_nt: TGTGCCTGGAGTGTAGCCGAGGTCTTCGCCTATGGCTACACCTTC
clone_size: NA; v_call: TRBV28; d_call: TRBD1; j_call: TRBJ1-1; cdr3_aa: CATYAGGGTEAFF; cdr3_nt: TGTGCCACCTATGCAGGGGGCGGCACTGAAGCTTTCTTT
clone_size: NA; v_call: TRBV19; d_call: TRBD1; j_call: TRBJ1-1; cdr3_aa: CASSLDRVAEAFF; cdr3_nt: TGTGCCAGTTCGCTCGACAGGGTTGCTGAAGCTTTCTTT
clone_size: NA; v_call: TRBV27; d_call: NA; j_call: TRBJ1-4; cdr3_aa: CASSFMGLANEKLFF; cdr3_nt: TGTGCCAGCAGTTTCATGGGGCTGGCTAATGAAAAACTGTTTTTT
clone_size: NA; v_call: TRBV7-6; d_call: TRBD2; j_call: TRBJ2-1; cdr3_aa: CASSYVGASGGNGGEQFF; cdr3_nt: TGTGCCAGCAGCTACGTAGGGGCTAGCGGGGGAAATGGGGGTGAGCAGTTCTTC
clone_size: NA; v_call: TRBV5-4; d_call: TRBD2; j_call: TRBJ2-3; cdr3_aa: CASSLQRGAVADTQYF; cdr3_nt: TGTGCCAGCAGCTTGCAGCGGGGGGCCGTCGCAGATACGCAGTATTTT
clone_size: once; v_call: TRBV19; d_call: NA; j_call: TRBJ1-2; cdr3_aa: CASSIDPRGLGGNGYTF; cdr3_nt: TGTGCCAGTAGTATAGATCCTCGAGGTCTGGGCGGGAATGGCTACACCTTC
clone_size: NA; v_call: TRBV5-4; d_call: TRBD2; j_call: TRBJ2-7; cdr3_aa: CASSSKRGGYEQYF; cdr3_nt: TGTGCCAGCAGTTCTAAGCGGGGGGGCTACGAGCAGTACTTC
clone_size: NA; v_call: TRBV2; d_call: NA; j_call: TRBJ2-5; cdr3_aa: CASCVVAGETQYF; cdr3_nt: TGTGCCAGCTGTGTGGTTGCGGGGGAGACCCAGTACTTC
clone_size: NA; v_call: TRBV12-1; d_call: NA; j_call: TRBJ2-7; cdr3_aa: CASGGVNCLSYEQYF; cdr3_nt: TGTGCCAGCGGGGGGGTGAATTGTTTATCCTACGAGCAGTACTTC
clone_size: NA; v_call: TRBV9; d_call: NA; j_call: TRBJ1-2; cdr3_aa: CASSVGGDHYGYTF; cdr3_nt: TGTGCCAGCAGCGTAGGGGGGGATCACTATGGCTACACCTTC
clone_size: NA; v_call: TRBV18; d_call: TRBD1; j_call: TRBJ1-1; cdr3_aa: CASIRTGMNTEAFF; cdr3_nt: TGTGCCAGCATACGGACAGGCATGAACACTGAAGCTTTCTTT
clone_size: NA; v_call: TRBV5-6; d_call: TRBD2; j_call: TRBJ2-1; cdr3_aa: CASSLLGGNEQFF; cdr3_nt: TGTGCCAGCAGCTTGTTGGGGGGGAATGAGCAGTTCTTC
clone_size: NA; v_call: TRBV3-1/TRBV3-2; d_call: TRBD2; j_call: TRBJ2-5; cdr3_aa: CASSLAGGLETQYF; cdr3_nt: TGTGCCAGCAGCCTAGCGGGGGGGCTGGAGACCCAGTACTTC
clone_size: NA; v_call: TRBV7-2; d_call: NA; j_call: TRBJ2-7; cdr3_aa: CASSLVLGAWYEQYF; cdr3_nt: TGTGCCAGCAGCTTAGTTCTGGGGGCGTGGTACGAGCAGTACTTC
clone_size: NA; v_call: TRBV30; d_call: NA; j_call: TRBJ2-4; cdr3_aa: CAWSPGPKNIQYF; cdr3_nt: TGTGCCTGGAGTCCTGGGCCCAAAAACATTCAGTACTTC
clone_size: NA; v_call: TRBV4-1; d_call: NA; j_call: TRBJ2-6; cdr3_aa: CASSHARESANVLTF; cdr3_nt: TGCGCCAGCAGCCATGCCAGGGAATCGGCCAACGTCCTGACTTTC
clone_size: NA; v_call: TRBV27; d_call: NA; j_call: TRBJ2-7; cdr3_aa: CASSHLSGEQYF; cdr3_nt: TGTGCCAGCAGCCATTTGTCGGGGGAGCAGTACTTC
clone_size: NA; v_call: TRBV11-2; d_call: NA; j_call: TRBJ1-6; cdr3_aa: CASSSTRDIKDSPLHF; cdr3_nt: TGTGCCAGCAGCTCCACCAGGGACATAAAAGATTCACCCCTCCACTTT
clone_size: NA; v_call: TRBV10-3; d_call: NA; j_call: TRBJ2-7; cdr3_aa: CAISEGQIPYEQYF; cdr3_nt: TGTGCCATCAGTGAGGGACAGATTCCCTACGAGCAGTACTTC
clone_size: few; v_call: TRBV28; d_call: NA; j_call: TRBJ2-7; cdr3_aa: CASRPKGEGNLRYF; cdr3_nt: TGTGCCAGCAGACCTAAGGGGGAAGGGAACTTGAGGTACTTC